The 27 T cell receptor beta chains listed next were all sequenced from one sample in a study of cytomegalovirus exposure and HLA in healthy donors. The PCR ran on 60 Vbeta and 13 Jbeta primers. The assay was immunoSEQ multiplex PCR, and TCRdb's table has in-frame clones only and misses some. The table has approximately 160,000 clones, around 63% seen once. The material sequenced was PBMCs. The source is a woman younger than 30 in good health and CMV-seropositive.

The chain carries TRBV9 and TRBJ1-2; D is uncertain. V was shortened by 0 bases and J by 6 bases, with 15 bases between the two germline ends. CDR1 and CDR2 (germline): SGDLS, YYNGEE. The CDR3 covers 15 residues. CDR3 sequence: CASSVDSPGQDGYTF. The CDR3 DNA follows: TGTGCCAGCAGCGTAGACTCCCCAGGCCAGGATGGCTACACCTTC.

The rearrangement links TRBV19 to TRBJ2-5; 7 nucleotides align to TRBD2. The CDR3 is 13 residues long. The germline CDR1 and CDR2 sequences are LNHDA and SQIVND (reference sequence). The ends lost 5 bases at V and 9 bases at J; junction bases unmatched: 9. The CDR3 spells CASSSGTTPSQYF. CDR3 DNA: TGTGCCAGTAGTTCCGGGACTACTCCATCCCAGTACTTC.

Comment on this clone: One junction end does not reproduce the germline sequence, and a read error may be involved. The chain couples TRBV7-7 to TRBJ1-4, with D unresolved. The CDR3 spans 13 residues. Germline-derived CDR1 and CDR2 are SSHAT and FNYEAQ (reference sequence). DNA for the CDR3: TGTGCTAGCAGCCCCCGGACTAATGAAAAACTGTTTTTT. It translates to CASSPRTNEKLFF.

The J gene is TRBJ2-7, the V gene TRBV2; 8 bases align to TRBD1. Losses at the gene ends were 6 bases for V and 0 bases for J; bases not matched to a gene: 4. Germline V lookup: CDR1 SNHLY, CDR2 FYNNEI. The CDR3 loop spans 14 amino acids. The CDR3 DNA sequence: TGTGCCAGCAGACGGGACAGGAGCTCCTACGAGCAGTACTTC. Amino acids: CASRRDRSSYEQYF.

The chain has TRBV2 and TRBJ1-4, with TRBD1 as a possible D gene (6 bases). The V end lost 7 bases, the J end lost 4 bases, and 13 bases lay between the germline ends. The germline V gene encodes CDR1 SNHLY and CDR2 FYNNEI. The CDR3 contains 14 residues. For the CDR3, the DNA is TGTGCCAGCATCAGGGGTGAGAGTAATGAAAAACTGTTTTTT. The encoded protein is CASIRGESNEKLFF.

The chain is built from TRBV18 and TRBJ2-1; the match to TRBD2 covers 12 bases. This CDR3 spans 17 amino acids. The V gene's germline CDR1 is KGHSH and CDR2 LQKENI. Trimming cost V 4 bases and J 7 bases; bases outside gene matches: 11. The CDR3 sequence is CASSRTWASGRDNEQFF. The CDR3 nucleotides read TGTGCCAGCTCACGAACTTGGGCTAGCGGGAGGGATAATGAGCAGTTCTTC. Full variable domain (remainder filled in from reference TRBV18 and TRBJ2-1): NAGVMQNPRHLVRRRGQEARLRCSPMKGHSHVYWYRQLPEEGLKFMVYLQKENIIDESGMPKERFSAEFPKEGPSILRIQQVVRGDSAAYFCASSRTWASGRDNEQFFGPGTRLTVL.

A single count supports this clone. The chain couples TRBV4-3 to TRBJ1-2; 12 nucleotides line up with TRBD1. Germline-derived CDR1 and CDR2 are LGHNA and YSLEER. This CDR3 has 16 amino acids. With V trimmed by 0 bases and J by 7 bases, 6 bases remained unmatched. CDR3 DNA sequence: TGCGCCAGCAGCCAAGACCGGGACAGGGGGCTGTCTGGCTACACCTTC. This codes for CASSQDRDRGLSGYTF.

The chain uses TRBV9 and TRBJ2-5; 7 nucleotides match TRBD2. CDR3 length: 16 residues. Germline V lookup: CDR1 SGDLS, CDR2 YYNGEE. J was trimmed by 1 base and V by 0 bases; bases with no gene match: 6. CDR3 DNA sequence: TGTGCCAGCAGCGTAGGGCTGGGGGGGAGCCAAGAGACCCAGTACTTC. It codes for CASSVGLGGSQETQYF.

The chain has TRBV19 and TRBJ2-7, with D maybe TRBD1 (6 bases). In germline, CDR1 is LNHDA, CDR2 SQIVND (reference sequence). This CDR3 is 15 amino acids long. V lost 2 bases and J lost 0, with 11 bases in between. DNA for the CDR3: TGTGCCAGTAGTATATACAGGGCCAGCTCCTACGAGCAGTACTTC. Amino acid sequence: CASSIYRASSYEQYF.

This clone has only one observation. The chain has TRBV10-3 and TRBJ1-1, with 9 bases matching TRBD1. V shed 7 bases, J shed 6 bases, and the junction held 3 bases outside the gene matches. CDR1 is ENHRY and CDR2 is SYGVKD in the germline V gene. The CDR3 is made up of 12 amino acids. Here the CDR3 DNA reads TGTGCCATCAAGGGACAGGGAGCTGAAGCTTTCTTT. The encoded protein is CAIKGQGAEAFF.

Comments on this clone: In the same sample, other DNA sequences code for this CDR3. The genes are TRBV5-1 and TRBJ2-7; TRBD1 aligns across 8 bases. The CDR3 consists of 14 residues. Germline-derived CDR1 and CDR2 are SGHRS and YFSETQ. J lost 4 bases, V lost 2 bases, and 5 bases had no gene match. CDR3 sequence: CASSFGQGGYEQYF. The DNA of the CDR3 is TGCGCCAGCAGCTTTGGACAGGGTGGATACGAGCAGTACTTC.

The J gene is TRBJ1-5, the V gene TRBV15; 8 bases are shared with TRBD1. CDR3 length equals 15 residues. Germline values: CDR1 LNHNV, CDR2 YYDKDF (reference sequence). The trim removed 2 bases at V and 5 bases at J, leaving 5 bases unmatched. CDR3 in amino acids: CATSRRTGNDQPQHF. The CDR3 DNA reads TGTGCCACCAGCAGACGGACAGGGAATGATCAGCCCCAGCATTTT.

The chain employs TRBV10-2 and TRBJ1-2, with 7 bases matching TRBD1. CDR3 length: 11 residues. The junction had 5 bases not matched to a gene; V was cut back by 8 bases and J by 8 bases. Germline-derived CDR1 and CDR2 are WSHSY and SAAADI. The CDR3 DNA sequence: TGCGCCAGCGGGACAGTGGAAGGCTACACCTTC. This codes for CASGTVEGYTF.

The genes are TRBV5-1 and TRBJ1-2, with a weak D call TRBD1 (6 bases). CDR1 is SGHRS, CDR2 YFSETQ, per germline. The V end was cut by 1 base, the J end by 10 bases, with 14 bases between. This CDR3 has 13 amino acids. CDR3 in DNA: TGCGCCAGCAGCTTGTCAGGGGCCATCCTCTACACCTTC. Translated, it gives CASSLSGAILYTF.

This clone was observed a few times. This sequence joins TRBV19 and TRBJ2-7; 8 nucleotides agree with TRBD1. Germline CDR1 reads LNHDA; CDR2 reads SQIVND (reference sequence). The trim removed 4 bases at V and 0 bases at J, leaving 8 bases unmatched. The CDR3 consists of 16 residues. This CDR3 reads CASSTGTGMSSYEQYF. The CDR3 DNA is TGTGCCAGTAGTACCGGGACAGGCATGAGCTCCTACGAGCAGTACTTC.

This clone has only a few counts. The chain joins TRBV4-2 to TRBJ1-1; D possibly corresponds to TRBD1 (5 bases). Germline CDR1 and CDR2: LGHNA and YNFKEQ. The CDR3 length is 17 residues. V was shortened by 1 base and J by 5 bases, with 20 bases between the two germline ends. This CDR3 reads CASSQVVSRVSSTEAFF. The DNA of the CDR3 is TGTGCCAGCAGCCAAGTCGTCAGCAGGGTATCTAGTACTGAAGCTTTCTTT.

This clone showed up just once. The DNA for the CDR3 is TGTGCCAGCGACGAACGACAGGGGAGCAATGAGCAGTTCTTC. It codes for CASDERQGSNEQFF. V usage is TRBV6-1 and J usage is TRBJ2-1; 8 nucleotides line up with TRBD1. Trimming removed 8 bases from V and 6 bases from J; junction bases left unmatched: 9. From germline, CDR1 is MNHNS and CDR2 SASEGT. The CDR3 has 14 amino acids.

The DNA of the CDR3 is TGTGCCAGCAGTTTGGGGACAGGGAGAAATCAGCCCCAGCATTTT. Translating it yields CASSLGTGRNQPQHF. This chain joins TRBV28 and TRBJ1-5; 9 bases are a match to TRBD1. Per germline, CDR1 MDHEN and CDR2 SYDVKM. The CDR3 has 15 residues. The V gene end was trimmed by 3 bases and the J gene end by 4 bases; junction bases not matched to a gene: 4.

The rearrangement uses TRBV27 and TRBJ1-1; D is undetermined. There are 13 residues in the CDR3. V gave up 4 bases and J gave up 0 bases, with 6 bases separating them. Germline loops: CDR1 MNHEY, CDR2 SMNVEV (reference sequence). CDR3 sequence reads: CASSSVVNTEAFF. CDR3 nucleotide sequence: TGTGCCAGCAGTTCAGTCGTGAACACTGAAGCTTTCTTT.

The chain uses TRBV14 and TRBJ1-3; TRBD1 might be the D (5 bases). The CDR3 sequence is 15 residues long. The V and J ends lost 2 bases and 2 bases respectively, with 10 bases between them. Germline V gene data show CDR1 as SGHDN and CDR2 as FVKESK. The chain's CDR3 is CASSQWGLAGNTIYF. CDR3 sequence (DNA): TGTGCCAGCAGCCAATGGGGACTCGCTGGAAACACCATATATTTT.

The chain carries TRBV2 and TRBJ2-1; the D gene is possibly TRBD2 (5 bases). From germline, CDR1 is SNHLY and CDR2 FYNNEI. Trimming took 8 bases from V and 2 from J, leaving 16 bases between them. This CDR3 comprises 15 residues. CDR3 residues: CASSGRAAPYNEQFF. The DNA for the CDR3 is TGTGCCAGCTCGGGGAGAGCGGCCCCCTACAATGAGCAGTTCTTC.

Written as DNA, the CDR3 is TGTGCCAGCAGTCCTACCTACGCGGGGGATACGCAGTATTTT. This sequence encodes CASSPTYAGDTQYF. The rearrangement links TRBV6-5 to TRBJ2-3, with D perhaps matching TRBD2 (6 bases). The CDR3 totals 14 residues. The V and J ends lost 5 bases and 6 bases respectively, with 15 bases between them. Germline V lookup: CDR1 MNHEY, CDR2 SVGAGI.

This clone showed up just a few times. V is TRBV6-5 and J is TRBJ1-1; no firm D call. From germline, CDR1 is MNHEY and CDR2 SVGAGI. Trimming took 5 bases from V and 7 from J, leaving 14 bases between them. The CDR3 loop spans 13 amino acids. The CDR3 coding sequence is TGTGCCAGCAGTGATGCCCGCGCAAATGAAGCTTTCTTT. Its protein is CASSDARANEAFF.

The V gene is TRBV4-3, the J gene TRBJ2-7; unclear D gene. Germline values: CDR1 LGHNA, CDR2 YSLEER. The CDR3 totals 16 residues. V shed 0 bases and J shed 3 bases, with 15 bases lying between them. This CDR3 reads CASSQDTTQPGYEQYF. CDR3 coding DNA: TGCGCCAGCAGCCAAGATACAACGCAACCGGGCTACGAGCAGTACTTC.

The chain joins TRBV4-2 to TRBJ1-5; 11 bases agree with TRBD1. V lost 5 bases and J lost 0; bases outside the gene matches: 12. This CDR3 spans 19 amino acids. The germline V gene has CDR1 LGHNA and CDR2 YNFKEQ. The CDR3 here is CASSTLAGTGGYSNQPQHF. The CDR3 coding sequence is TGTGCCAGCAGCACCCTCGCCGGGACAGGGGGTTATAGCAATCAGCCCCAGCATTTT.

The chain uses TRBV2 and TRBJ1-5; TRBD1 agrees at 7 bases. Germline CDR1 and CDR2: SNHLY and FYNNEI. Germline trimming cut 2 bases from V and 3 bases from J; bases unmatched to any gene: 4. CDR3 length equals 15 residues. The CDR3 nucleotides read TGTGCCAGCAGTGAACTACAGGGGAACAATCAGCCCCAGCATTTT. It encodes CASSELQGNNQPQHF.

The chain carries TRBV7-3 and TRBJ2-1, with 9 bases that match TRBD2. V gave up 0 bases and J gave up 8 bases; unmatched junction bases: 8. Germline V gene data show CDR1 as SGHTA and CDR2 as FQGTGA. The CDR3 totals 16 residues. CDR3 in DNA: TGTGCCAGCAGCTTAACTGGTAGCGGGGGTGTCTATGAGCAGTTCTTC. Translated: CASSLTGSGGVYEQFF.